This TCR beta chain was observed in a study of cytomegalovirus exposure and HLA in healthy donors. Whole-study results and caveats: An analysis done earlier found most TCR beta V segments productive about 87% or about 30% of the time. It was assumed in the presence/absence analyses that sequencing depth was roughly uniform across donors. Several of the most significant clusters were apparently associated with common viral pathogens in a later analysis.

PCR amplification relied on 60 Vbeta primers (plus 13 Jbeta primers). The table came from immunoSEQ multiplex PCR; TCRdb's copy has only in-frame clones and leaves some out. The table includes 95,000 to 150,000 clones, 60% to 85% detected once. On this clone itself: The antigen is not known.

V trimming: 6 bases; J trimming: 3 bases; junction bases outside the gene matches: 4. Germline V lookup: CDR1 MNHEY, CDR2 SMNVEV (reference sequence). The CDR3 covers 13 residues. The V and J genes are TRBV27 and TRBJ2-7; 8 nucleotides match TRBD2. Source material: PBMCs. This receptor was taken from a woman in her thirties or forties in good health and CMV-seronegative. CDR3 nucleotides: TGTGCCAGCAGGAAGCGGGAGAACTACGAGCAGTACTTC. Translated, it gives CASRKRENYEQYF.